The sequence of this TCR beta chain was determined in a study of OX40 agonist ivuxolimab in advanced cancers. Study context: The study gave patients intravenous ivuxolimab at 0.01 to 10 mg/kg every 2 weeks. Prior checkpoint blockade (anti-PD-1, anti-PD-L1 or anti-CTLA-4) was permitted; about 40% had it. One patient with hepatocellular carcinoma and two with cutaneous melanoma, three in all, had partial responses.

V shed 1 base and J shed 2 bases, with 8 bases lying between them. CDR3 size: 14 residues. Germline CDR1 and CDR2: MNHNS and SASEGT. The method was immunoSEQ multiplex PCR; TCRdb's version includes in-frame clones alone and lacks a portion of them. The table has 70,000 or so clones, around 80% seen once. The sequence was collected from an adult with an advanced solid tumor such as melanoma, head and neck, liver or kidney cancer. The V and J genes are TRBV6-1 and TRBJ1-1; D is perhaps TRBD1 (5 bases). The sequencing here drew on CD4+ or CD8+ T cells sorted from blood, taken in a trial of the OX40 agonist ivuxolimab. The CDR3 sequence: CASSEDRTNTEAFF. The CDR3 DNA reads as TGTGCCAGCAGTGAAGACAGGACCAACACTGAAGCTTTCTTT.